The 22 T cell receptor beta chains listed next were all sequenced from one sample in a study of vaccination effects on CD4 cells after COVID-19. These receptors' targets are unknown. Here immunoSEQ multiplex PCR was the method, and the copy in TCRdb shows in-frame clones only, minus some. The table records roughly 26,000 clones, 70% to 80% of them present only once. Antigen-specific CD4+ T cell clonotypes were called by their expansion after viral peptide-pool culture in ViraFEST. Around day 10 of culture, CD4+ T cells were separated out. PCR confirmed that the person was infected with SARS-CoV-2 between March and December 2020. Sample: CD4+ T cells from PBMCs cultured with HCoV-NL63 spike peptides, taken before COVID-19 vaccination. Receptors originate from a human donor who had a prior SARS-CoV-2 infection.

The V and J genes are TRBV6-6 and TRBJ2-3, with TRBD2 matching 10 bases. CDR1 is MNHNY and CDR2 is SVGAGI in the germline V gene (reference sequence). With 6 bases clipped from V and 2 bases from J, the junction kept 8 bases outside the gene matches. CDR3 size: 16 residues. The CDR3 here is CASRSSLAGATDTQYF. The CDR3 DNA reads TGTGCCAGCAGGTCGTCGCTAGCGGGAGCCACAGATACGCAGTATTTT.

This clone turned up a few times. The genes are TRBV25-1 and TRBJ2-2; D unresolved. Trimming left V 5 bases short and J 4 bases short, with 11 bases between. This CDR3 is built from 14 residues. The germline V gene encodes CDR1 MGHDK and CDR2 SYGVNS. The CDR3: CASSYRAATGELFF. The DNA for the CDR3 is TGTGCCAGCAGTTACCGGGCTGCCACCGGGGAGCTGTTTTTT.

This clone was counted between two and nine times. The chain is built from TRBV27 and TRBJ1-6; D not resolved. The CDR3 extends over 13 amino acids. CDR1 and CDR2 from the germline V gene are MNHEY and SMNVEV (reference sequence). Trimming pared 5 bases from V and 5 bases from J, leaving 7 bases between. This chain's CDR3 is CASSLEDNSPLHF. CDR3 bases: TGTGCCAGCAGTCTCGAGGATAATTCACCCCTCCACTTT.

The V and J genes are TRBV7-3 and TRBJ2-2, with 9 nucleotides matching TRBD2. V dropped 5 bases and J dropped 6; count of bases not matched to a gene: 7. The CDR3 contains 15 residues. Germline CDR1 SGHTA, CDR2 FQGTGA. The CDR3 bases are TGTGCCAGCAGCGACGTCGGGACTAGCCCCGGGGAGCTGTTTTTT. This sequence encodes CASSDVGTSPGELFF.

This chain joins TRBV11-3 and TRBJ2-5; TRBD2 matches at 10 bases. The CDR3 has 16 residues. The germline V gene has CDR1 SGHNT and CDR2 YENEEA. V shed 6 bases and J 5 bases; nucleotides not matched to a gene: 12. CDR3 coding DNA: TGTGCCAGCAGACCCCCCGGGACTAGCGTCGAGGAGACCCAGTACTTC. Encoded protein: CASRPPGTSVEETQYF.

CDR3 DNA: TGTGCCACCAGTGGAATGGGACTAGCGGGAGAGACCCAGTACTTC. Translation gives CATSGMGLAGETQYF. The chain joins TRBV24-1 to TRBJ2-5; TRBD2 matches at 12 bases. V was clipped by 5 bases and J by 4 bases; unmatched bases: 4. This CDR3 is 15 amino acids long. Germline V CDR1 and CDR2: KGHDR, SFDVKD.

The V call is TRBV6-2 or TRBV6-3, the J call TRBJ2-3; D may match TRBD1 or TRBD2 (6 bases each). The germline CDR1 and CDR2 sequences are MNHEY and SVGEGT. This CDR3 spans 13 amino acids. Trimming removed 5 bases at V and 3 bases at J, with 9 bases between. The CDR3 spells CASSRGVTDTQYF. CDR3 DNA sequence: TGTGCCAGCAGTAGGGGGGTAACAGATACGCAGTATTTT.

The genes are TRBV3-1 (or the pseudogene TRBV3-2) and TRBJ1-3, with D uncertain. The CDR3 runs to 13 residues. The V gene lost 4 bases and the J gene lost 5 bases, with 9 bases spanning the gap. Germline V gene lookup returns CDR1 LGHDT and CDR2 YNNKEL (reference sequence). Written as DNA, the CDR3 is TGTGCCAGCAGCCCGGCGGGGAGAAACACCATATATTTT. Its protein is CASSPAGRNTIYF.

The chain combines TRBV5-1 with TRBJ1-5; TRBD1 matches 10 bases. The CDR3 spans 14 residues. The V and J ends lost 4 bases and 6 bases, in that order; junction bases with no gene match: 4. Germline CDR1 SGHRS, CDR2 YFSETQ. CDR3 in DNA: TGCGCCAGCAGCGCGGGACAGGGGAGTCAGCCCCAGCATTTT. Protein: CASSAGQGSQPQHF.

The chain couples TRBV10-3 to TRBJ1-4, with TRBD1 matching over 7 bases. The CDR3 totals 13 residues. The germline CDR1 and CDR2 sequences are ENHRY and SYGVKD. Trimming cost V 10 bases and J 4 bases; bases outside gene matches: 6. CDR3 protein: CATRTGFNEKLFF. The CDR3 bases are TGTGCCACGAGGACAGGTTTTAATGAAAAACTGTTTTTT.

V is TRBV5-4 and J is TRBJ2-3, with 9 bases matching TRBD2. With 4 bases clipped from V and 0 bases from J, the junction kept 6 bases outside the gene matches. This CDR3 is 16 amino acids long. The germline CDR1 and CDR2 sequences are SGHNT and YYREEE (reference sequence). The CDR3 here is CASSPTSGPSTDTQYF. DNA of the CDR3: TGTGCCAGCAGCCCGACTAGCGGCCCTAGCACAGATACGCAGTATTTT. The full variable domain, with the rest looked up from reference TRBV5-4 and TRBJ2-3, is ETGVTQSPTHLIKTRGQQVTLRCSSQSGHNTVSWYQQALGQGPQFIFQYYREEENGRGNFPPRFSGLQFPNYSSELNVNALELDDSALYLCASSPTSGPSTDTQYFGPGTRLTVL.

The CDR3 coding sequence is TGCGCCAGCAGCCTAATGCCATTAGCGGATGGGATGAATGAGCAGTTCTTC. It codes for CASSLMPLADGMNEQFF. The chain recombines TRBV5-1 with TRBJ2-1, with a tentative D call TRBD2 (6 bases). V gave up 4 bases and J gave up 7 bases, with 24 bases separating them. This CDR3 contains 17 residues. The germline CDR1 and CDR2 sequences are SGHRS and YFSETQ.

This chain connects TRBV5-1 to TRBJ2-5; no definite D call. The CDR3 consists of 13 residues. From germline, CDR1 is SGHRS and CDR2 YFSETQ. Between the trimmed V and J ends, which lost 0 bases and 5 bases, there was a span of 8 bases. The CDR3 region is CASSLAGWETQYF. The CDR3 nucleotides are TGCGCCAGCAGCTTGGCGGGCTGGGAGACCCAGTACTTC.

This clone was recorded only once. This chain joins TRBV23-1 and TRBJ1-2, with 7 bases aligning to TRBD1. TRBV23-1 is an ORF, and what it does is uncertain. The CDR3 covers 19 residues. V was pared by 0 bases and J by 8 bases, with 21 bases of the junction left unmatched. The CDR3 is CASSQSPTPGTVSLQGYTF. The CDR3 DNA reads TGCGCCAGCAGTCAATCTCCCACCCCCGGGACAGTGAGTCTGCAGGGCTACACCTTC.

This chain uses TRBV5-1 with TRBJ2-7; 9 positions agree with TRBD1. Looked up from germline, CDR1 is SGHRS and CDR2 is YFSETQ. This CDR3 comprises 15 residues. The V segment lost 1 base and the J segment 2 bases; nucleotides outside the gene matches: 4. The CDR3 loop is CASSLNRGPTYEQYF. CDR3 in DNA: TGCGCCAGCAGCTTGAACAGGGGGCCCACCTACGAGCAGTACTTC.

The V call is TRBV7-2, the J call TRBJ1-1, with D possibly being TRBD1 (6 bases). The V gene lost 3 bases and the J gene lost 11 bases, with 22 bases spanning the gap. There are 15 residues in the CDR3. Germline CDR1 and CDR2: SGHTA and FQGNSA. The CDR3 here is CASSLVTGLVPGAFF. The CDR3 DNA is TGTGCCAGCAGCTTGGTTACAGGGTTAGTTCCCGGGGCTTTCTTT.

The chain has TRBV6-1 and TRBJ2-7; D uncertain. The CDR3 spans 12 residues. Between the trimmed V and J ends, which lost 3 bases and 3 bases, there was a span of 6 bases. Germline values: CDR1 MNHNS, CDR2 SASEGT. The CDR3: CASSDSVYEQYF. The CDR3 coding sequence is TGTGCCAGCAGTGATAGTGTCTACGAGCAGTACTTC.

The V and J genes are TRBV5-6 and TRBJ2-7; 10 positions agree with TRBD1. The length of the CDR3 is 16 residues. With V trimmed by 4 bases and J by 4 bases, 11 bases remained unmatched. Germline-derived CDR1 and CDR2 are SGHDT and YYEEEE. CDR3 sequence reads: CASSLRLGTGVYEQYF. The CDR3 DNA is TGTGCCAGCAGCCTGAGATTAGGGACAGGGGTGTACGAGCAGTACTTC.

This clone was detected only once. The chain has TRBV28 and TRBJ1-6; D is uncertain. The CDR3 runs 15 residues. The germline V gene has CDR1 MDHEN and CDR2 SYDVKM. Trimming shortened V by 7 bases and J by 7 bases, and 17 bases separated the two germline ends. CDR3 sequence: CASNPVERENSPLHF. For the CDR3, the DNA is TGTGCCAGCAACCCAGTGGAGAGAGAAAATTCACCCCTCCACTTT.

V is TRBV5-1 and J is TRBJ2-1; 10 bases align to TRBD2. Germline-derived CDR1 and CDR2 are SGHRS and YFSETQ. The CDR3 is 15 amino acids. With 4 bases clipped from V and 4 bases from J, the junction kept 5 bases outside the gene matches. The CDR3 bases are TGCGCCAGCAGCGTACCGGGACTAGCGTACAATGAGCAGTTCTTC. Its translation is CASSVPGLAYNEQFF.

V usage is TRBV5-1 and J usage is TRBJ2-5; 7 positions agree with TRBD1. V dropped 4 bases and J dropped 2; count of bases not matched to a gene: 5. The CDR3 loop spans 14 amino acids. Germline CDR1 reads SGHRS; CDR2 reads YFSETQ. Here the CDR3 DNA reads TGCGCCAGCAGCGAGTCAGGGGGTCAAGAGACCCAGTACTTC. This sequence encodes CASSESGGQETQYF. The full variable domain, with the rest looked up from reference TRBV5-1 and TRBJ2-5, is KAGVTQTPRYLIKTRGQQVTLSCSPISGHRSVSWYQQTPGQGLQFLFEYFSETQRNKGNFPGRFSGRQFSNSRSEMNVSTLELGDSALYLCASSESGGQETQYFGPGTRLLVL.

J is TRBJ1-3 and V is TRBV9; D unresolved. The V and J ends lost 1 base and 0 bases respectively, with 5 bases between them. The germline V gene has CDR1 SGDLS and CDR2 YYNGEE. CDR3 size: 14 residues. The CDR3 protein is CASSVPSSGNTIYF. DNA of the CDR3: TGTGCCAGCAGCGTACCTAGCTCTGGAAACACCATATATTTT.